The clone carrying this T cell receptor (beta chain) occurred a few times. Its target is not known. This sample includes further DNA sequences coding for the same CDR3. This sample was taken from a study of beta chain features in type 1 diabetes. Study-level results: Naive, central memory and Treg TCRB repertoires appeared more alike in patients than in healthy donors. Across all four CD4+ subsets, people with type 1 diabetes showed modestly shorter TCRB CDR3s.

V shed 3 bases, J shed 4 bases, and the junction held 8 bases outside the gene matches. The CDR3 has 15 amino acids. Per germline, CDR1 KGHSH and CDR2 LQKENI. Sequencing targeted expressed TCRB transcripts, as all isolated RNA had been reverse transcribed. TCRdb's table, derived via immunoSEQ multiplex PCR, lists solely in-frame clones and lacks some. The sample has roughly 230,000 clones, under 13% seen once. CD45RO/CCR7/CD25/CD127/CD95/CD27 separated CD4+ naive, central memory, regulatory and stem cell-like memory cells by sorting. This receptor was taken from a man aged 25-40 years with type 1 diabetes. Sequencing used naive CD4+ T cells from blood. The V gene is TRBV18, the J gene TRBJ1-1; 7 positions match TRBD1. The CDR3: CASSPRQGLGTEAFF. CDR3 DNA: TGTGCCAGCTCACCTCGACAGGGTCTCGGCACTGAAGCTTTCTTT.